This T cell receptor (beta chain) was identified in a study of cytomegalovirus exposure and HLA in healthy donors. Findings and caveats of the study: In a later analysis, at a false discovery rate of 0.05, over 15,000 TCR beta sequences were associated with HLA alleles. The authors enumerated 150 to 200 TCR beta chains as linked to cytomegalovirus. Sequencing depth across donors, presence/absence analyses assumed, was roughly uniform.

Each of the donors was a healthy bone marrow donor. This clone was counted a few times. Its antigen is undetermined. The primer mix had 60 Vbeta and 13 Jbeta primers. Some clones are missing from TCRdb's copy, which holds only in-frame ones; the method was immunoSEQ multiplex PCR. The sample includes approximately 190,000 clones, more than 75% of them seen just once. Trimming stripped 1 base from V and 2 bases from J, with 6 bases between. Germline CDR1 and CDR2: SGHAT and FQNNGV. This CDR3 has 13 amino acids. The chain uses TRBV11-2 and TRBJ2-7; D gene uncertain. This TCR came from a woman aged 30 to 39 in good health and CMV-seropositive. Sequencing was done on a sample of PBMCs. CDR3 region: CASSLGRTYEQYF. CDR3 sequence (DNA): TGTGCCAGCAGCTTAGGGCGGACCTACGAGCAGTACTTC.